Listed below are T cell receptor beta chains from one sample, sequenced in a study of cytomegalovirus exposure and HLA in healthy donors. Sequencing used immunoSEQ multiplex PCR; TCRdb keeps in-frame clones, though not all of them. This table holds approximately 100,000 clones, 76% found once. The sample comprised PBMCs. The receptor set was obtained from a woman aged 18-29 years in good health and CMV-seropositive. Both conserved end residues are part of each CDR3. The D gene is left open where the match is weak. Where a row states a size, it is once, few, many or the class of an expanded clone; other rows omit it.

DNA: TGTGCCAGAATCGTCAGGGCCGGCTCCTACGAGCAGTACTTC; CDR3: CARIVRAGSYEQYF; size: -; D: -; V: TRBV5-3; J: TRBJ2-7
DNA: TGTGCCAGTAGTACCAATCACAGGGGGCTGTACAATCAGCCCCAGCATTTT; CDR3: CASSTNHRGLYNQPQHF; size: few; D: TRBD1; V: TRBV19; J: TRBJ1-5
DNA: TGTGCCAGCAGTTTATCACGCGGCGGGAGGGCCCCAGATACGCAGTATTTT; CDR3: CASSLSRGGRAPDTQYF; size: -; D: TRBD2; V: TRBV28; J: TRBJ2-3
DNA: TGTGCCAGTAGTTCGGGGTGGTCCTACGAGCAGTACTTC; CDR3: CASSSGWSYEQYF; size: -; D: -; V: TRBV19; J: TRBJ2-7
DNA: TGCGCCAGCAGCTTGGCCGCAGGGTTGAACACTGAAGCTTTCTTT; CDR3: CASSLAAGLNTEAFF; size: -; D: -; V: TRBV5-1; J: TRBJ1-1
DNA: TGTGCCAGCAGCGTAGGGGGGGGCGGGGTCCAAGAGACCCAGTACTTC; CDR3: CASSVGGGGVQETQYF; size: -; D: -; V: TRBV9; J: TRBJ2-5
DNA: TGCAGCGTTAAAGGTAAGGGAGGAAGCACTGAAGCTTTCTTT; CDR3: CSVKGKGGSTEAFF; size: -; D: -; V: TRBV29-1; J: TRBJ1-1
DNA: TGTGCCTGGAGTGTGAGGGATACACAGCCCCAGCATTTT; CDR3: CAWSVRDTQPQHF; size: -; D: -; V: TRBV30; J: TRBJ1-5
DNA: TGTGCCAGCAGCGGACCGACAGGGGGCGAGGACGAGCAGTACTTC; CDR3: CASSGPTGGEDEQYF; size: -; D: TRBD1; V: TRBV5-4; J: TRBJ2-7
DNA: TGTGCCAGCAGCGGGAGGGAGAAATACAATGAGCAGTTCTTC; CDR3: CASSGREKYNEQFF; size: -; D: -; V: TRBV9; J: TRBJ2-1
DNA: TGTGCCTGGAGTGCGGGTGGTAATTCGCCCCTCCACTTT; CDR3: CAWSAGGNSPLHF; size: -; D: -; V: TRBV30; J: TRBJ1-6
DNA: TGTGCCAGCAGCTGGACTAGCACAGATACGCAGTATTTT; CDR3: CASSWTSTDTQYF; size: few; D: -; V: TRBV7-8; J: TRBJ2-3
DNA: TGTGCCAGCAGCTTGGACAGGGTCCAGTCCTACGAGCAGTACTTC; CDR3: CASSLDRVQSYEQYF; size: -; D: -; V: TRBV5-5; J: TRBJ2-7
DNA: TGTGCCAGCAGCGTAGGTCTAGCGTCGAGCACAGATACGCAGTATTTT; CDR3: CASSVGLASSTDTQYF; size: few; D: -; V: TRBV9; J: TRBJ2-3
DNA: TGTGCCAGCAGTTCGACAGGGGGCGTCGGCTACACCTTC; CDR3: CASSSTGGVGYTF; size: -; D: TRBD1; V: TRBV28; J: TRBJ1-2
DNA: TGTGCCAGCAGCTTGGGACTAGCGGGAGAGCAGTACTTC; CDR3: CASSLGLAGEQYF; size: once; D: TRBD2; V: TRBV5-4; J: TRBJ2-7
DNA: TGTGCCAGCAGTGAATTTGGGACTAGCCACCGAAGGGGTATAAGTGAGCAGTTCTTC; CDR3: CASSEFGTSHRRGISEQFF; size: -; D: TRBD2; V: TRBV6-1; J: TRBJ2-1
DNA: TGTGCCAGCAGCCCAGGATTGGGGACTAGCTGGTTGGAGCAGTACTTC; CDR3: CASSPGLGTSWLEQYF; size: -; D: TRBD2; V: TRBV13; J: TRBJ2-7
DNA: TGTGCCAGCAGTGAGGCTTACGCGCAGTATTTT; CDR3: CASSEAYAQYF; size: -; D: -; V: TRBV11-2; J: TRBJ2-3
DNA: TGTGCCAGCAGCTTTACAGGCACTGAAGCTTTCTTT; CDR3: CASSFTGTEAFF; size: -; D: -; V: TRBV5-6; J: TRBJ1-1
DNA: TGTGCCAGCAGCTTTTCACTAGCGGGAAACACCGGGGAGCTGTTTTTT; CDR3: CASSFSLAGNTGELFF; size: few; D: TRBD2; V: TRBV13; J: TRBJ2-2
DNA: TGTGCCAGCAGCTTAGTGTCACATAGCAATCAGCCCCAGCATTTT; CDR3: CASSLVSHSNQPQHF; size: once; D: -; V: TRBV7-2; J: TRBJ1-5
DNA: TGCAGCGCCTCCGGGACAGGGGGCTACAATGAGCAGTTCTTC; CDR3: CSASGTGGYNEQFF; size: -; D: TRBD1; V: TRBV29-1; J: TRBJ2-1
DNA: TGTGCCAGCTCGCCCGGACAGGGGACCACTAGTAGTGAAAAACTGTTTTTT; CDR3: CASSPGQGTTSSEKLFF; size: once; D: TRBD1; V: TRBV18; J: TRBJ1-4
DNA: TGTGCCAGCAGGGGGGACATGGAAAACACTGAAGCTTTCTTT; CDR3: CASRGDMENTEAFF; size: few; D: -; V: TRBV6-1; J: TRBJ1-1
DNA: TGTGCCATCAGTCAACATGACCAGGGCTACAATGAGCAGTTCTTC; CDR3: CAISQHDQGYNEQFF; size: -; D: -; V: TRBV10-3; J: TRBJ2-1
DNA: TGTGCCAGCAGTTCTCCACGACATCCCAGGGTACCAGATACGCAGTATTTT; CDR3: CASSSPRHPRVPDTQYF; size: -; D: -; V: TRBV28; J: TRBJ2-3
DNA: TGTGCCAGCAGCCCCTTCGACACCATATATTTT; CDR3: CASSPFDTIYF; size: -; D: -; V: TRBV2; J: TRBJ1-3
DNA: TGCGCCAGCAGCGCCTGGACTAGCGCGAATGAGCAGTTCTTC; CDR3: CASSAWTSANEQFF; size: -; D: TRBD2; V: TRBV5-1; J: TRBJ2-1
DNA: TGCGCCAGCAGGGGACAGGGCAATCAGCCCCAGCATTTT; CDR3: CASRGQGNQPQHF; size: -; D: TRBD1; V: TRBV10-2; J: TRBJ1-5
DNA: TGCGCCAGCAGCCAAGATGAGGCTAGCGGGATTAGCACGCAGTATTTT; CDR3: CASSQDEASGISTQYF; size: -; D: TRBD2; V: TRBV4-1; J: TRBJ2-3
DNA: TGTGCCAGTCAGATCGGGACAGGTTCTTACGAGCAGTACTTC; CDR3: CASQIGTGSYEQYF; size: -; D: TRBD1; V: TRBV19; J: TRBJ2-7
DNA: TGCGCCAGCAGTAGACTAGCGGAAAGAGCATGGGAGACCCAGTACTTC; CDR3: CASSRLAERAWETQYF; size: -; D: TRBD2; V: TRBV10-1; J: TRBJ2-5
DNA: TGTGCTAGTGGCCCCGGGGGGCCGAATCAGCCCCAGCATTTT; CDR3: CASGPGGPNQPQHF; size: -; D: -; V: TRBV12-5; J: TRBJ1-5
DNA: TGTGCCAGCAGCAGCGGGACGAACACTGAAGCTTTCTTT; CDR3: CASSSGTNTEAFF; size: -; D: -; V: TRBV7-8; J: TRBJ1-1
DNA: TGTGCCAGCAGCCAAGTTACAGGGATTGAAAAACTGTTTTTT; CDR3: CASSQVTGIEKLFF; size: few; D: -; V: TRBV4-2; J: TRBJ1-4
DNA: TGTGCCAGCAGCTTAGGGTTGGGCGGACTAGCGGGATGGAATGAGCAGTTCTTC; CDR3: CASSLGLGGLAGWNEQFF; size: -; D: TRBD2; V: TRBV11-1; J: TRBJ2-1
DNA: TGTGCCAGCTCACCAGCACAGGGTTGGACAGATACGCAGTATTTT; CDR3: CASSPAQGWTDTQYF; size: -; D: -; V: TRBV18; J: TRBJ2-3